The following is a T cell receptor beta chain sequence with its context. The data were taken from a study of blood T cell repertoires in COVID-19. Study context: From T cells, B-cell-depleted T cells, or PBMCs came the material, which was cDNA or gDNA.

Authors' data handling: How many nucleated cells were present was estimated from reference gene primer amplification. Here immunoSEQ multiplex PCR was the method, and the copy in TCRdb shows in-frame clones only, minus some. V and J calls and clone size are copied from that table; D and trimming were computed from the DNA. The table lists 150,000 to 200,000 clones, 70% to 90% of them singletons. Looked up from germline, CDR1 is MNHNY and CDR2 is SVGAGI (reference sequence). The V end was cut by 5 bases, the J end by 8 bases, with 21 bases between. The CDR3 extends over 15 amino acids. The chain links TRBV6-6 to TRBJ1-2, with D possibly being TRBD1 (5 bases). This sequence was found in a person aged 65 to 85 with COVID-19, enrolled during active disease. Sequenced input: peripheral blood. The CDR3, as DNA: TGTGCCAGCAGTCTAAGGGCTGACAGCTCGGAGGGCTACACCTTC. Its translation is CASSLRADSSEGYTF.